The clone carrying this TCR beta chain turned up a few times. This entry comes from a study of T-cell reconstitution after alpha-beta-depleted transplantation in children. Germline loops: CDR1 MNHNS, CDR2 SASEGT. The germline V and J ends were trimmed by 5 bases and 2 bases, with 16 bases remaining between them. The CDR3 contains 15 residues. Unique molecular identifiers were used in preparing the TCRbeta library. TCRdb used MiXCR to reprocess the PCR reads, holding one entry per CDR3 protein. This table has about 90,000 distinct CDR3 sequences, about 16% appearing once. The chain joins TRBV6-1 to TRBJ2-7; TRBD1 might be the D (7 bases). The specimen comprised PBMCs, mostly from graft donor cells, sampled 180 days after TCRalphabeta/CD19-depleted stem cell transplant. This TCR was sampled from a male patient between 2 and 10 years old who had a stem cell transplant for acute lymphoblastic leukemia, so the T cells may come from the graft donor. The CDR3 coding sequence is TGTGCCAGCAGTCCCAGGGGGGAGCCTCCCTACGAGCAGTACTTC. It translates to CASSPRGEPPYEQYF.